The clone carrying this T cell receptor beta chain has a count of ten or more. What it recognizes is unknown. This sample was included in a study of T-cell memory formation after mild COVID-19. About the study: There were largely donor-specific TCR clusters.

5'RACE, which relied on constant-segment primers, yielded TCR alpha and TCR beta cDNA libraries carrying sample barcodes and UMIs. TCRdb re-called the 5' RACE reads through MiXCR, storing one row per CDR3 protein. The sample holds 300,000 to 350,000 distinct CDR3 sequences, roughly 19% seen once. Study results and caveats: Researchers report contracting CD4+ clones mostly in CM and EM, with CD8+ clones in EMRA. CD4+ bias marked clones expanding day 15 to 37, unlike balanced contracting clones.

The TCR sequence derives from a man aged 18 to 29 who had mild COVID-19 (a few samples of this study predate the infection). Cell type and time point are not known. The sample comprised PBMCs or a T cell subset sorted from them (not recorded which).

The CDR3 region has the DNA TGTGCCAGCAGTGAATCCGCGGGGGGCCAAGAGACCCAGTACTTC. Its translation: CASSESAGGQETQYF. This chain links TRBV6-1 with TRBJ2-5; 8 positions match TRBD2. The CDR3 length is 15 residues. Losses at the gene ends were 2 bases for V and 1 base for J; bases not matched to a gene: 3. Germline V gives CDR1 MNHNS, CDR2 SASEGT.